This T cell receptor beta chain is drawn from a study of blood T cell repertoires in COVID-19. The overall study: Whether acute or convalescent, the COVID-19 samples came from the United States, Italy and Spain. Nucleic acid was either cDNA or gDNA, and it came from T cells, B-cell-depleted T cells, or PBMCs.

Per the original methods: Using reference gene primer amplification, nucleated cell counts were estimated. Assay used: immunoSEQ multiplex PCR; TCRdb lists only in-frame clones, some missing. V, J and clone size are those of that table, while D and trimming were read from the DNA. This repertoire shows about 220,000 clones, approximately 80% found once; its top ten account for around 13%. CDR1 is LGHDT and CDR2 is YNNKEL in the germline V gene (reference sequence). J gave up 4 bases and V 0 bases, and 5 bases lay outside the gene matches. The CDR3 contains 17 residues. The specimen was peripheral blood. V is TRBV3-1 (or the pseudogene TRBV3-2) and J is TRBJ2-5; TRBD2 matches 13 bases. The receptor comes from a human donor in a cohort sampled during active COVID-19. CDR3 coding DNA: TGTGCCAGCAGCCAAGATTGGACTAGCGGGAGCACAGAGACCCAGTACTTC. Protein product: CASSQDWTSGSTETQYF.